This T cell receptor (beta chain) derives from a study of T-cell reconstitution after alpha-beta-depleted transplantation in children. Unique molecular identifiers were used to barcode this TCRbeta library. MiXCR, run by TCRdb on the PCR reads, gives a single entry per CDR3 protein. The sample shows hundreds of thousands of distinct CDR3 sequences, around 15% of them seen only once. Study-level results: Recipient T cells and thymic progenitors that survived were the source of the high TCRbeta diversity seen at day 60 in some patients. As was reported, about two months after transplant, alpha-beta T cells came from several hundred expanded graft clones. T-cell numbers and diversity one year post-transplant derived largely from freshly generated T cells.

This clonotype was seen a few times. Its matching antigen is unknown. This sequence originates from a male patient aged 2 to 9 who had a stem cell transplant for acute lymphoblastic leukemia, so the T cells may come from the graft donor. Material: PBMCs, mostly from graft donor cells, obtained 360 days after TCRalphabeta/CD19-depleted stem cell transplant.

The CDR3 nucleotides read TGTGCCAGCAGTTACGGGGCAGCCAACTACAATGAGCAGTTCTTC. Translation gives CASSYGAANYNEQFF. The V call is TRBV6-2 or TRBV6-3, the J call TRBJ2-1; possibly TRBD1 for D (5 bases). The V end was cut by 2 bases, the J end by 3 bases, with 11 bases between. CDR1 and CDR2 from the germline V gene are MNHEY and SVGEGT. The CDR3 is made up of 15 amino acids.